The T cell receptor (beta chain) described here comes from a study of human T cells and chemical hapten exposure. Across the study: The patient population, which was mostly female, had alopecia areata, totalis or universalis.

TCRdb fed the RACE reads into MiXCR, producing one record per CDR3 protein. Among 100,000 to 150,000 distinct CDR3 sequences listed, around an eighth were seen once. As for time point: pre-sensitization, week 0. As for treatment: therapeutic diphenylcyclopropenone sensitization with weekly scalp DPC. Germline V gives CDR1 MNHEY, CDR2 SVGAGI. This CDR3 has 13 amino acids. Trimming stripped 2 bases from V and 7 bases from J, with 12 bases between. Sequencing used whole blood, obtained in connection with sensitization to the hapten diphenylcyclopropenone (DPC). This chain links TRBV6-5 with TRBJ2-7; D possibly corresponds to TRBD2 (6 bases). The clonotype originates from a woman in her late teens or twenties with alopecia areata. Some clones in this sample may be carry-over from other donors' samples. DNA for the CDR3: TGTGCCAGCAGTTACGCAGGAGGGAATGAGCAGTACTTC. Residues: CASSYAGGNEQYF.